A few counts support the clone carrying this T cell receptor (beta chain). Its target is not known. Thyroid surgery was performed in patients who had received no treatment beforehand. The data belong to a study of metastatic and nonmetastatic thyroid tumors. Across the study: Samples came from malignant and benign thyroid patients, and repertoires were compared across blood and tumor or nodule tissue.

The study, taken as a whole, reports: According to reports, the diversity of TCR beta was significantly higher in malignant thyroid tumors than in benign nodules, and this held in both blood and tumor samples.

Authors' analysis steps: The authors used CDR3 differences across clinicopathological groups to build a distant-metastasis classifier for papillary thyroid cancer. TCRdb re-analyzed the PCR reads using MiXCR. TCRdb's processing, not the authors' own work, is the source of the V and J calls. The data contain roughly 90,000 clones, under 15% of them singletons. The TCR originated in a female donor with papillary thyroid cancer or a benign thyroid nodule (not recorded which). Some clones in this sample may be carry-over from other donors' samples. The source material was blood.

CDR3 sequence (DNA): TGTGCCATCAGCGGGACAGTCTATGGCTACACCTTC. It encodes CAISGTVYGYTF. The V and J genes are TRBV2 and TRBJ1-2, with 7 bases matching TRBD1. The J segment lost 4 bases and the V segment lost 10 bases, leaving 6 bases of the junction unmatched. There are 12 residues in the CDR3. Germline V lookup: CDR1 SNHLY, CDR2 FYNNEI.